One T cell receptor (beta chain) is described in this entry. This clonotype was observed many times. The target of this receptor is not known. No base qualities exist here, and no much larger clone lies one base off it. The library was generated by 5' RACE. Sequencing used a NextSeq 500. The TCR library protocol attached unique molecular identifiers to individual cDNA molecules to correct for sequencing error and PCR bias. Sequencing covered both TCR alpha and beta chains, and within each sample the abundances of alpha and beta sequences were tightly co-correlated. As for the authors' bioinformatics: Decombinator V4 was used to annotate TCR sequences for V gene, J gene and CDR3. Expanded TCRs were defined as changing significantly between any two time points under a Poisson model with p below 0.0001. Abundances of TCRs were expressed as counts per million after normalisation to the total number of TCRs sequenced in each sample. TRAV1-2 paired with TRAJ12, TRAJ20 or TRAJ33 defined MAIT TCRs, while TRAV10 paired with TRAJ18 defined iNKT TCRs. VDJdb, accessed on 1 November 2021, was searched for TCRs annotated for CMV, EBV and SARS-CoV-2, and TCRs annotated for more than one antigen were excluded. Clones were called with MiXCR by TCRdb after fastp trimmed the public reads at Q25, and only in-frame beta chains were retained. CDR3 protein duplicates are merged, each entry listing the most common genes and DNA. The V and J calls reflect TCRdb's pipeline rather than the authors' work. A total of 53,000 or so distinct CDR3 sequences appear in this sample, around 7.7% of them only once. 5.8% of the sample belongs to the ten largest clones.

These data belong to a study of early T cells in non-severe SARS-CoV-2 infection (dated by TCRdb to 2020 to 2023). Regarding the research as a whole: Because TCR sequencing relied on bulk RNA taken from unsorted whole blood, pairing of alpha and beta chains was not possible. Results and caveats for the whole study, not just this receptor: VDJdb matching was skewed toward anti-spike CD8 responses and likely underestimated virus-specific expansions, missing private and CD4 specificities.

The CDR3 has 14 amino acids, counting the end cysteine and phenylalanine. The kept DNA is CDR3 alone, 42 bases in frame from the first base. The germline V gene encodes CDR1 MRHNA and CDR2 SNTAGT. V is trimmed back by 8 bases and J by 7 bases, and the junction contains 11 bases that no gene match accounts for. The study was a case-control design nested within a healthcare worker cohort in London, UK, with weekly nasopharyngeal swab PCR tests and blood sampling. Between 23 and 31 March 2020, the week of the UK lockdown, healthcare workers were enrolled and then followed up weekly for as long as 16 weeks.

Here the chain combines TRBV6-4 and TRBJ1-1, with 9 junctional bases fitting TRBD1. Sequenced input: whole blood. This TCR was sampled from an adult who was a healthcare worker with PCR-confirmed SARS-CoV-2 infection or an uninfected control (not recorded which). The CDR3 region reads CASRWTGAQGEAFF. The DNA reads as follows: TGTGCCAGCCGTTGGACAGGGGCGCAGGGTGAAGCTTTCTTT.